The present T cell receptor (beta chain) was sequenced within a study of blood T cell repertoires in COVID-19. Produced via immunoSEQ multiplex PCR; TCRdb's table is partial and in-frame only. This sample carries around 20,000 clones, about 83% of them seen once, and the ten largest clones take over 8.5%. Sequenced: peripheral blood. The source of this sequence is a human donor in a cohort sampled during active COVID-19.

This CDR3 is CASSPGTDRRTEAFF. The DNA of the CDR3 is TGTGCCAGCAGCCCGGGAACGGACAGGAGAACTGAAGCTTTCTTT. This rearrangement joins TRBV7-3 to TRBJ1-1; 7 bases are a match to TRBD1. CDR1 and CDR2 from the germline V gene are SGHTA and FQGTGA. The length of the CDR3 is 15 residues. The junction had 11 bases not matched to a gene; V was cut back by 5 bases and J by 5 bases.